A selection of T cell receptor beta chains follows, all from one sample in a study of early T cells in non-severe SARS-CoV-2 infection. TCRdb reanalysed the 5' RACE reads using MiXCR and keeps one entry per CDR3 protein. The table lists approximately 47,000 distinct CDR3 sequences, 6.2% of them singletons. The specimen was whole blood, collected at baseline. Source of these receptors: an adult who was a healthcare worker with PCR-confirmed SARS-CoV-2 infection or an uninfected control (not recorded which). Each CDR3 is given with its conserved first and last residue. D genes are given only for firm matches. Size is stated for part of the rows, as once, few or many counts, or as a class when the clone is expanded.

size | D | J | V | CDR3 | DNA
- | - | TRBJ2-1 | TRBV20-1 | CSALVAVDEQFF | TGCAGTGCTCTCGTCGCGGTGGATGAGCAGTTCTTC
few | TRBD2 | TRBJ2-2 | TRBV18 | CASSPSVTSGRPGELFF | TGTGCCAGCTCACCATCGGTGACTAGCGGGAGACCTGGGGAGCTGTTTTTT
few | - | TRBJ2-7 | TRBV28 | CASSSVYEQYF | TGTGCCAGCAGCTCCGTTTACGAGCAGTACTTC
- | - | TRBJ2-2 | TRBV24-1 | CATSDPLIEGNTGELFF | TGTGCCACCAGTGACCCCCTGATCGAGGGCAACACCGGGGAGCTGTTTTTT
many | TRBD2 | TRBJ2-3 | TRBV10-3 | CAISDPTSPQTQYF | TGTGCCATCAGTGACCCGACTAGCCCCCAGACGCAGTATTTT
many | - | TRBJ2-3 | TRBV20-1 | CSARDLSGSTDTQYF | TGCAGTGCTAGAGATCTCAGCGGGAGCACAGATACGCAGTATTTT
many | TRBD2 | TRBJ2-7 | TRBV20-1 | CSARQGTSTSLEQYF | TGCAGTGCTAGACAAGGGACTAGCACGTCTCTCGAGCAGTACTTC
- | - | TRBJ1-2 | TRBV4-2 | CASSQGVQDYGYTF | TGTGCCAGCAGCCAAGGAGTACAGGACTATGGCTACACCTTC
many | TRBD1 | TRBJ2-2 | TRBV6-1 | CASSDQPGTVTGELFF | TGTGCCAGCAGTGATCAGCCCGGGACAGTCACCGGGGAGCTGTTTTTT
few | - | TRBJ1-1 | TRBV14 | CASSPSQGFAGAFF | TGTGCCAGCAGCCCAAGCCAGGGTTTTGCGGGAGCTTTCTTT
many | TRBD2 | TRBJ2-1 | TRBV11-2 | CASSLELAGGLEQFF | TGTGCCAGCAGCTTAGAGCTAGCGGGAGGGCTCGAGCAGTTCTTC
- | TRBD1 | TRBJ2-7 | TRBV15 | CATSRRTGESEQYF | TGTGCCACCAGCAGGAGGACAGGGGAAAGCGAGCAGTACTTC
many | TRBD1 | TRBJ1-5 | TRBV6-2/TRBV6-3 | CASIQGGLSNQPQHF | TGTGCCAGCATCCAAGGGGGCCTTAGCAATCAGCCCCAGCATTTT
- | - | TRBJ2-5 | TRBV6-5 | CASSYRGRTETQYF | TGTGCCAGCAGTTACCGGGGCAGGACCGAGACCCAGTACTTC
few | TRBD1 | TRBJ1-1 | TRBV5-6 | CASSLQGRTEAFF | TGTGCCAGCAGCTTACAGGGGAGGACTGAAGCTTTCTTT
many | TRBD1 | TRBJ2-5 | TRBV5-4 | CASSDGQARETQYF | TGTGCCAGCAGCGATGGACAGGCAAGGGAGACCCAGTACTTC
few | - | TRBJ2-7 | TRBV21-1 | CASTPGRYEQYF | TGTGCCAGCACCCCAGGGAGGTACGAGCAGTACTTC
- | - | TRBJ1-2 | TRBV6-1 | CASGAGMKVYTF | TGTGCTTCCGGGGCAGGGATGAAGGTCTACACCTTC
few | TRBD2 | TRBJ2-2 | TRBV6-1 | CASTTSGRNPHDTGELFF | TGTGCCAGCACGACTAGCGGGAGGAACCCCCACGACACCGGGGAGCTGTTTTTT
few | - | TRBJ1-3 | TRBV4-3 | CASSQADYSENTIYF | TGCGCCAGCAGCCAAGCCGACTACTCTGAAAACACCATATATTTT
many | - | TRBJ2-7 | TRBV7-7 | CASSPQQAYEQYF | TGTGCCAGCAGTCCTCAGCAGGCCTACGAGCAGTACTTC
few | - | TRBJ1-6 | TRBV5-1 | CASSLEAGHNSPLHF | TGCGCCAGCAGCTTGGAAGCGGGGCATAATTCACCCCTCCACTTT
- | - | TRBJ1-1 | TRBV19 | CASSARSDGNTEAFF | TGTGCCAGTAGTGCCAGATCTGACGGTAACACTGAAGCTTTCTTT
once | - | TRBJ2-3 | TRBV18 | CASSPLQQGRDTQYF | TGTGCCAGCTCACCACTTCAACAGGGCAGAGATACGCAGTATTTT